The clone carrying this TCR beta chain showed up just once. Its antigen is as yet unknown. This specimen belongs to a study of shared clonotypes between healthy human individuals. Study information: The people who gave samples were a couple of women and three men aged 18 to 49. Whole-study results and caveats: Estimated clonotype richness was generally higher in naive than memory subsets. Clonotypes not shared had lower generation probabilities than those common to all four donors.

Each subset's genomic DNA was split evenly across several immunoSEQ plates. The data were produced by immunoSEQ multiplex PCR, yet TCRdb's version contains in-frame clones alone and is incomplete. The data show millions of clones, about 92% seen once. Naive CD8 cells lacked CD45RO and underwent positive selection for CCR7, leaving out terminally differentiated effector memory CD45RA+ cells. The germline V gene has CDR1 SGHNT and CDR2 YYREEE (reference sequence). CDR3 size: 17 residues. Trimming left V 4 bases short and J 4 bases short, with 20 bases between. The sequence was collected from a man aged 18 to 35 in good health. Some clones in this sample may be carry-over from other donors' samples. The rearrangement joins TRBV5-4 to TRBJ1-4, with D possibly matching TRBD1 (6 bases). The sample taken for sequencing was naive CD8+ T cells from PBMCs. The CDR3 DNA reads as TGTGCCAGCAGCCTTAAGGACAGAGGGATTAATAATGAAAAACTGTTTTTT. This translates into CASSLKDRGINNEKLFF.